The 7 T cell receptor beta chains in this list originate from one sample, sequenced in a study of blood T cell repertoires in COVID-19. Assay used: immunoSEQ multiplex PCR; TCRdb lists only in-frame clones, some missing. This sample has about 200,000 clones, with approximately 82% found just once. Sequenced material: peripheral blood. These TCRs come from a woman in her 40s with acute or convalescent COVID-19.

The J gene is TRBJ1-2, the V gene TRBV27; the D gene is possibly TRBD1 (6 bases). CDR3 length: 13 amino acids. V lost 3 bases, J lost 5 bases, and 10 bases lay in between. Per germline, CDR1 MNHEY and CDR2 SMNVEV (reference sequence). CDR3 residues: CASSFRDTYGYTF. The CDR3 DNA follows: TGTGCCAGCAGTTTCCGGGACACATATGGCTACACCTTC.

The chain has TRBV6-1 and TRBJ1-1; perhaps TRBD1 as D (6 bases). Germline CDR1 and CDR2: MNHNS and SASEGT. CDR3 size: 14 residues. Between the trimmed V and J ends, which lost 8 bases and 10 bases, there was a span of 23 bases. CDR3 protein: CASRTETSGVGAFF. CDR3 DNA sequence: TGTGCCAGCCGGACCGAGACCTCAGGGGTGGGAGCTTTCTTT.

V usage is TRBV5-5 and J usage is TRBJ2-7; 7 positions agree with TRBD1. Germline assignment: CDR1 SGHKS and CDR2 YYEKEE (reference sequence). The CDR3 covers 14 residues. V lost 6 bases, J lost 2 bases, and 8 bases stayed unmatched. CDR3 loop: CASTIGQATYEQYF. The CDR3 DNA follows: TGTGCCAGCACCATTGGACAGGCCACCTACGAGCAGTACTTC.

The chain couples TRBV10-2 to TRBJ2-1; 10 bases are shared with TRBD2. The CDR3 covers 16 residues. V was pared by 7 bases and J by 7 bases, with 13 bases of the junction left unmatched. Per the germline V gene, CDR1 is WSHSY and CDR2 is SAAADI. The CDR3 bases are TGCGCCAGCAATCCAATCAGCGGGGGGGGCCGGAATGAGCAGTTCTTC. It is translated as CASNPISGGGRNEQFF.

The chain employs TRBV5-1 and TRBJ1-1; D remains ambiguous. V was cut by 0 bases and J by 10 bases, with 13 bases left in between. CDR3 length: 13 residues. Germline loops: CDR1 SGHRS, CDR2 YFSETQ. As DNA, the CDR3 is TGCGCCAGCAGCTTGGCCCCGACGGGAGCAGCTTTCTTT. Encoded protein: CASSLAPTGAAFF.

This chain connects TRBV6-5 to TRBJ2-1, with D possibly matching TRBD2 (6 bases). CDR3 length: 15 amino acids. Germline V gene sequence: CDR1 MNHEY, CDR2 SVGAGI. Trimming pared 7 bases from V and 4 bases from J, leaving 17 bases between. CDR3 protein: CASTSSREPYNEQFF. CDR3 DNA sequence: TGTGCCAGCACATCTTCGCGGGAACCTTACAATGAGCAGTTCTTC.

The V call is TRBV5-8, the J call TRBJ2-5; 8 nucleotides agree with TRBD2. V was clipped by 4 bases and J by 1 base; unmatched bases: 6. The CDR3 has 15 amino acids. Germline-derived CDR1 and CDR2 are SGHTS and YDEGEE. Here the CDR3 DNA reads TGTGCCAGCAGCCCGGGTGCGGGGGGCCAAGAGACCCAGTACTTC. Encoded protein: CASSPGAGGQETQYF.